This paragraph reports one T cell receptor (beta chain). The protocol was immunoSEQ multiplex PCR, while the TCRdb copy is restricted to in-frame clones and leaves out a portion. The table has around 270,000 clones, 75% to 90% seen once. This entry belongs to a study of blood T cell repertoires in COVID-19. The TCR originated in a young man with active or convalescent COVID-19. The sequencing sample was made of peripheral blood.

DNA of the CDR3: TGTGCCAGCAGCCTGGGACAGGGGGCAACCTACGAGCAGTACTTC. Its protein is CASSLGQGATYEQYF. The gene calls are TRBV7-9 and TRBJ2-7, with 12 bases fitting TRBD1. With 5 bases clipped from V and 2 bases from J, the junction kept 4 bases outside the gene matches. Germline V gene data show CDR1 as SEHNR and CDR2 as FQNEAQ (reference sequence). This CDR3 region has 15 residues.